The entry below describes one T cell receptor beta chain. Sequencing of TCR beta was performed on blood CD8+ T cells and on blood CD4+ T cells. The study used healthy donors as controls matched for age and sex. Negative isolation yielded CD4+ and CD8+ T cells, and FACS enriched TEMRA cells. The sample belongs to a study of CD8 T cells in Susac syndrome. Random hexamers were used to reverse transcribe about 0.5 to 1 ug of RNA. Amplification of TCR beta CDR3 used immunoSEQ multiplex PCR across 54 Vbeta and 13 Jbeta. TCRdb re-called the immunoSEQ multiplex PCR reads with MiXCR, one entry per CDR3 protein. The data show fewer than 200,000 distinct CDR3 sequences, approximately 94% seen once. Sequences were obtained from CD4+ T cells from PBMCs. The TCR sequence derives from a human donor in good health.

CDR3 sequence reads: CASSTIGGSNQPQHF. The DNA of the CDR3 is TGTGCCAGTAGTACAATCGGGGGAAGCAATCAGCCCCAGCATTTT. The chain joins TRBV19 to TRBJ1-5; D perhaps matches TRBD1 (5 bases). From germline, CDR1 is LNHDA and CDR2 SQIVND (reference sequence). V lost 4 bases to trimming and J lost 1 base, with 11 bases between them. The CDR3 consists of 15 residues.